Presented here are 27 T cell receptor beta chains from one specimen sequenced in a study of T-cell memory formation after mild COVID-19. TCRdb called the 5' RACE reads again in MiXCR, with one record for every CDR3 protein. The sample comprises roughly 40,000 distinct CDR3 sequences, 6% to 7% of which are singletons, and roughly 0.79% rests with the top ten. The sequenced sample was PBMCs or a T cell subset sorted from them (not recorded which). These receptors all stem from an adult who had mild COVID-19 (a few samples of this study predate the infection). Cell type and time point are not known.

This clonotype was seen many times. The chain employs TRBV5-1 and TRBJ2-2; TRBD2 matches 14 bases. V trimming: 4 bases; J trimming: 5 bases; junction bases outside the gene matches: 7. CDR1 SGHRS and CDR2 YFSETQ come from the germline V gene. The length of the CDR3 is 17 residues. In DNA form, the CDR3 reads TGCGCCAGCAGCCCCCGACTAGCGGGGGGGCGTACCGGGGAGCTGTTTTTT. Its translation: CASSPRLAGGRTGELFF. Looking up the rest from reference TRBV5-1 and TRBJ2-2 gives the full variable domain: KAGVTQTPRYLIKTRGQQVTLSCSPISGHRSVSWYQQTPGQGLQFLFEYFSETQRNKGNFPGRFSGRQFSNSRSEMNVSTLELGDSALYLCASSPRLAGGRTGELFFGEGSRLTVL.

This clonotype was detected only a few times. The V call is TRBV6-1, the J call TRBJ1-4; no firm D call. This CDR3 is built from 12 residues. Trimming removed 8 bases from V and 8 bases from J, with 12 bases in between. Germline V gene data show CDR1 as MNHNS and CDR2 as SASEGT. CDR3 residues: CASLRNGEKLFF. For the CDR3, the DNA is TGTGCCAGCCTTCGGAATGGCGAAAAACTGTTTTTT.

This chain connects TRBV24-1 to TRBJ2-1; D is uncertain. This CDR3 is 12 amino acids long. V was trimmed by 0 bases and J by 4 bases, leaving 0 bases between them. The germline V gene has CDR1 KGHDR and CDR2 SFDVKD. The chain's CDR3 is CATSDLYNEQFF. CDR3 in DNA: TGTGCCACCAGTGATTTGTACAATGAGCAGTTCTTC.

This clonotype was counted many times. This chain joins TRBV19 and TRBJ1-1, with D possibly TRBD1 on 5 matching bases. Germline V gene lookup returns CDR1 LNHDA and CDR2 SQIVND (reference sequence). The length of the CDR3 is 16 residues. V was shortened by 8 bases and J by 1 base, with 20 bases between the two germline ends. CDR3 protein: CASGGVPGMWNTEAFF. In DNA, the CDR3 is TGTGCCAGTGGGGGGGTTCCGGGAATGTGGAACACTGAAGCTTTCTTT.

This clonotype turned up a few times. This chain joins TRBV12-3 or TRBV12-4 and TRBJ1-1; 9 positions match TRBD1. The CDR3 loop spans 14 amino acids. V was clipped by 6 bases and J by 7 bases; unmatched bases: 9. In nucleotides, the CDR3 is TGTGCCAGCAGCTGGGGACAGGGTAGGGTTGAAGCTTTCTTT. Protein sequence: CASSWGQGRVEAFF.

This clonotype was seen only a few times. The CDR3 loop is CASSQVAGFLREQFF. CDR3 in DNA: TGTGCCAGCAGCCAAGTAGCGGGATTCCTTCGTGAGCAGTTCTTC. The chain couples TRBV14 to TRBJ2-1, with TRBD2 identical over 8 bases. The CDR3 contains 15 residues. The germline gives CDR1 SGHDN, CDR2 FVKESK. Trimming cost V 1 base and J 9 bases; bases outside gene matches: 8.

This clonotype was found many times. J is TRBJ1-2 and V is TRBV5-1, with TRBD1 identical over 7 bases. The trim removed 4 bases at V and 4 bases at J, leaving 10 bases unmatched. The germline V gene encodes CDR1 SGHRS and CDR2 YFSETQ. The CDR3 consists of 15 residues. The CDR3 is CASSLGTAKSYGYTF. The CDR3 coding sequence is TGCGCCAGCAGCCTTGGGACAGCGAAGAGCTATGGCTACACCTTC.

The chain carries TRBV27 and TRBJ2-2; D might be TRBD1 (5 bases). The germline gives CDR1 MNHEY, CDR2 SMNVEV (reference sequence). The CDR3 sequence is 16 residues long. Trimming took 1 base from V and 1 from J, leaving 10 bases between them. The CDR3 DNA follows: TGTGCCAGCAGTTTATTGGGGCAGAAGAACACCGGGGAGCTGTTTTTT. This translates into CASSLLGQKNTGELFF.

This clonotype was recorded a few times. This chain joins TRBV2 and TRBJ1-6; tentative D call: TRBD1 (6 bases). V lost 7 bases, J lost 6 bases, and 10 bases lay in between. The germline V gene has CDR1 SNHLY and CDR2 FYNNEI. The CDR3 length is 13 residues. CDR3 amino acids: CASNEGVNSPLHF. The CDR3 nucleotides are TGTGCCAGCAACGAGGGGGTTAATTCACCCCTCCACTTT.

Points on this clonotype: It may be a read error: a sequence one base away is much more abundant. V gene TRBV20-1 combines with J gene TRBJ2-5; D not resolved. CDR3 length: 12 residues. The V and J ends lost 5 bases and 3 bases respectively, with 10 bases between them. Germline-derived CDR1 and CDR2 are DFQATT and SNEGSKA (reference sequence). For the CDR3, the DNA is TGCAGTGCTCCGGAGAATAAAGAGACCCAGTACTTC. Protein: CSAPENKETQYF.

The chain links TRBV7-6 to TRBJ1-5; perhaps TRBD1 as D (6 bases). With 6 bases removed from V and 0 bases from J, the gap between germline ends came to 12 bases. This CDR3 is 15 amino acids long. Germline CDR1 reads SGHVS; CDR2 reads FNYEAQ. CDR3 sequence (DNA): TGTGCCAGCAGTCCGGACAGAAATAGCAATCAGCCCCAGCATTTT. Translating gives CASSPDRNSNQPQHF.

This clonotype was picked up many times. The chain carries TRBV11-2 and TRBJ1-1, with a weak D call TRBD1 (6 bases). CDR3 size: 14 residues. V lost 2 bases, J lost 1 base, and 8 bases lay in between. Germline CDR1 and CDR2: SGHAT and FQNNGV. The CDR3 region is CASSLQQGNTEAFF. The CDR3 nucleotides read TGTGCCAGCAGCTTACAACAGGGGAACACTGAAGCTTTCTTT.

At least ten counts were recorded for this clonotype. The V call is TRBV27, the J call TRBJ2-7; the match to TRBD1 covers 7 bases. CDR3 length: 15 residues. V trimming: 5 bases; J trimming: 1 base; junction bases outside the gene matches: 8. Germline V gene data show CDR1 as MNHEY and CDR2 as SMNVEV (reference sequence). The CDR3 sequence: CASSAPGQSSYEQYF. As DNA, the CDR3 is TGTGCCAGCAGTGCTCCGGGACAGTCGTCCTACGAGCAGTACTTC.

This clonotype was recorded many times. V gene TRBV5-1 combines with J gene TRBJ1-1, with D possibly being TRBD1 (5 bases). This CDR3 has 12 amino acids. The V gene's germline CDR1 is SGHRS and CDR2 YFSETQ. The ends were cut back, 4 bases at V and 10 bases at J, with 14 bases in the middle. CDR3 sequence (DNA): TGCGCCAGCAGCGACGGACAAGCGGGAGCTTTCTTT. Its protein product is CASSDGQAGAFF.

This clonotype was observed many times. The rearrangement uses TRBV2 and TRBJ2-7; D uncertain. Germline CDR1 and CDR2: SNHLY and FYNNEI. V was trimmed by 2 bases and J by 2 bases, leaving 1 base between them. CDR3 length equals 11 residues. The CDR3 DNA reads TGTGCCAGCAGTGAAACCTACGAGCAGTACTTC. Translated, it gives CASSETYEQYF.

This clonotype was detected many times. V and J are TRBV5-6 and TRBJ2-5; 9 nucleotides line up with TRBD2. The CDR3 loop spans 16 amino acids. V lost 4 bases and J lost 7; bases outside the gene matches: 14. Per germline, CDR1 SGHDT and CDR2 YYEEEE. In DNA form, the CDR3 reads TGTGCCAGCAGCCACCAGTTAAGCGGGGGGCTTGCGACCCAGTACTTC. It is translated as CASSHQLSGGLATQYF.

In nucleotides, the CDR3 is TGTGCCAGCAGCTTAGTTGATCCAGGGGGATACACTGAAGCTTTCTTT. As protein: CASSLVDPGGYTEAFF. J is TRBJ1-1 and V is TRBV7-8; 7 nucleotides align to TRBD1. J gave up 3 bases and V 1 base, and 8 bases lay outside the gene matches. Germline lookup yields CDR1 SGHVS and CDR2 FQNEAQ. This CDR3 region has 16 residues. The full variable domain, in which reference TRBV7-8 and TRBJ1-1 provide the parts outside the CDR3, is GAGVSQSPRYKVAKRGQDVALRCDPISGHVSLFWYQQALGQGPEFLTYFQNEAQLDKSGLPSDRFFAERPEGSVSTLKIQRTQQEDSAVYLCASSLVDPGGYTEAFFGQGTRLTVV.

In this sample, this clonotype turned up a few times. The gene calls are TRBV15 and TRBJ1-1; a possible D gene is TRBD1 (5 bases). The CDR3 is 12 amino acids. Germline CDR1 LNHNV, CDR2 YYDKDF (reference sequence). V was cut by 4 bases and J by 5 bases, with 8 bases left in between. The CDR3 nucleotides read TGTGCCACCAGCATCAAGGGGACTGAAGCTTTCTTT. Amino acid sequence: CATSIKGTEAFF.

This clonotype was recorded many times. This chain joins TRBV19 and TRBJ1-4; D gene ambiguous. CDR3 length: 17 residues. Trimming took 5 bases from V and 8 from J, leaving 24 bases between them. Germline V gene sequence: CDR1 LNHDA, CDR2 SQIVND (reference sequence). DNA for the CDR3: TGTGCCAGTAGTCGCGGACTTCTTTACCCAGCCGAGGAAAAACTGTTTTTT. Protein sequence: CASSRGLLYPAEEKLFF. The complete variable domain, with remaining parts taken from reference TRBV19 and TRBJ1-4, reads DGGITQSPKYLFRKEGQNVTLSCEQNLNHDAMYWYRQDPGQGLRLIYYSQIVNDFQKGDIAEGYSVSREKKESFPLTVTSAQKNPTAFYLCASSRGLLYPAEEKLFFGSGTQLSVL.

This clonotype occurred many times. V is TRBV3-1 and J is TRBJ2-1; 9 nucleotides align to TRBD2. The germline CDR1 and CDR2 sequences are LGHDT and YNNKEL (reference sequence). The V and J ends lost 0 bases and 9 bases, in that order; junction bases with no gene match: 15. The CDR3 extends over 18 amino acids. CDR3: CASSQDYQSGRKYVEQFF. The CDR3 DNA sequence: TGTGCCAGCAGCCAAGATTACCAGAGCGGGAGGAAATATGTTGAGCAGTTCTTC.

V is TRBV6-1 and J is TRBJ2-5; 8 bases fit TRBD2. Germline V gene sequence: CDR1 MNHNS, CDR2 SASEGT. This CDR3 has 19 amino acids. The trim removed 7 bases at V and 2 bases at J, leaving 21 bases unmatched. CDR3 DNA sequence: TGTGCCAGCACCACACCGGGACTAGGTGTACCTATCATTCAAGAGACCCAGTACTTC. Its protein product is CASTTPGLGVPIIQETQYF.

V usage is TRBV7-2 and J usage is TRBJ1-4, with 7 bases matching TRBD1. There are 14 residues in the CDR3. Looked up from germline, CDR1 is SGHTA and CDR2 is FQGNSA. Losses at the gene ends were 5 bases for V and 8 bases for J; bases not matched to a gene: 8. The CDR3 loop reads CASSTTGAQEKLFF. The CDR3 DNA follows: TGTGCCAGCAGCACCACAGGGGCTCAAGAAAAACTGTTTTTT.

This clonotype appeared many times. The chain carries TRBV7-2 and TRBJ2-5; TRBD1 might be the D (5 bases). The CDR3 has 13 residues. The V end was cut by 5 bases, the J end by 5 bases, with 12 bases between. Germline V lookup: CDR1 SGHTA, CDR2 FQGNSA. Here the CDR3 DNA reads TGTGCCAGCAGCCCCCAGGGTGCCGAGACCCAGTACTTC. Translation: CASSPQGAETQYF.

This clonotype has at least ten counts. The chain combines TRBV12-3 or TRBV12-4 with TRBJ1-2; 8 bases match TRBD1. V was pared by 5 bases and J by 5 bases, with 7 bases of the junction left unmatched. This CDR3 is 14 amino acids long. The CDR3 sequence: CASSVQGAGYGYTF. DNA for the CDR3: TGTGCCAGCAGTGTCCAGGGGGCTGGATATGGCTACACCTTC.

The CDR3 sequence is CASSQGGGVYEQFF. Written as DNA, the CDR3 is TGTGCCAGCAGCCAAGGCGGGGGGGTCTATGAGCAGTTCTTC. This chain links TRBV3-1 with TRBJ2-1; 9 nucleotides match TRBD2. J gave up 8 bases and V 1 base, and 3 bases lay outside the gene matches. Germline V lookup: CDR1 LGHDT, CDR2 YNNKEL (reference sequence). The CDR3 is 14 amino acids.

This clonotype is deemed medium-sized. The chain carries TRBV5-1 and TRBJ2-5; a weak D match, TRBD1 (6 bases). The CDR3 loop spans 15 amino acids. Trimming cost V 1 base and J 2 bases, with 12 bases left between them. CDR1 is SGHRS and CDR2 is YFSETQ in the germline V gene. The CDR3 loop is CASSLPGRGQETQYF. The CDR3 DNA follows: TGCGCCAGCAGCTTGCCGGGAAGGGGGCAAGAGACCCAGTACTTC.

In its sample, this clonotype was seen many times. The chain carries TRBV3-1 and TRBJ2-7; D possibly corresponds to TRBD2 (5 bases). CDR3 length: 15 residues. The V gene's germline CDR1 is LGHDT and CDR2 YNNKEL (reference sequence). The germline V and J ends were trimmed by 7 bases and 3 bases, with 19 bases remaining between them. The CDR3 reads CASTFGLGSIYEQYF. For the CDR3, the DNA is TGTGCCAGCACCTTTGGACTTGGCTCGATCTACGAGCAGTACTTC.